Listed here is a single T cell receptor (beta chain). Profiling relied on immunoSEQ multiplex PCR, and the TCRdb table lists in-frame clones only, not all of them. The table shows approximately 210,000 clones, with less than 90% occurring only once. This sample is drawn from a study of blood T cell repertoires in COVID-19. This CDR3 has 13 amino acids. The V end lost 8 bases, the J end lost 3 bases, and 10 bases lay between the germline ends. Germline-derived CDR1 and CDR2 are MDHEN and SYDVKM. Sequencing was carried out using peripheral blood. V usage is TRBV28 and J usage is TRBJ1-4; a weak D match, TRBD1 (5 bases). The origin of this receptor is a woman older than 75 with COVID-19, enrolled during active disease. CDR3 residues: CASGTGANEKLFF. Written as DNA, the CDR3 is TGTGCCAGCGGGACTGGGGCTAATGAAAAACTGTTTTTT. The whole variable domain, filled in from reference TRBV28 and TRBJ1-4, reads DVKVTQSSRYLVKRTGEKVFLECVQDMDHENMFWYRQDPGLGLRLIYFSYDVKMKEKGDIPEGYSVSREKKERFSLILESASTNQTSMYLCASGTGANEKLFFGSGTQLSVL.